This is a list of T cell receptor beta chains from one sample in a study of OX40 agonist ivuxolimab in advanced cancers. Method: immunoSEQ multiplex PCR; TCRdb's copy keeps in-frame clones and lacks some. Found here are some 86,000 clones, roughly 94% of them singletons; the top ten hold 9.6%. Sequencing used CD4+ or CD8+ T cells sorted from blood, obtained in a trial of the OX40 agonist ivuxolimab. These receptors were collected from an adult with an advanced solid tumor such as melanoma, head and neck, liver or kidney cancer. The CDR3 runs from the conserved cysteine through the conserved F or W.

V: TRBV6-5; CDR3: CASRQQGGTEAFF
V: TRBV7-2; CDR3: CASSSSPSGTDTQYF
V: TRBV28; CDR3: CASSFPRTGARNTGELFF
V: TRBV5-4; CDR3: CASSFVEIYGYTF
V: TRBV7-9; CDR3: CASSFNLASSNTGELFF
V: TRBV29-1; CDR3: CSVRLAGEETQYF
V: TRBV4-1; CDR3: CASSLADEQYF
V: TRBV19; CDR3: CAVSSTKIYEQFF
V: TRBV7-3; CDR3: CASSLAGALEGQFF
V: TRBV21-1; CDR3: CASSSRTGGRPYYGYTF
V: TRBV7-9; CDR3: CASSSGQGVYEQYF
V: TRBV19; CDR3: CASSSAVGRDTEAFF
V: TRBV6-5; CDR3: CASSPGLAIDEQYF
V: TRBV27; CDR3: CASSQGGVYGYTF
V: TRBV9; CDR3: CASSPRLAGVRNEQFF
V: TRBV5-4; CDR3: CASSLAPQGSYEQYF
V: TRBV4-1; CDR3: CASSQDSANNEQFF
V: TRBV7-9; CDR3: CASSWDRGTGETQYF
V: TRBV18; CDR3: CASSPKDYTDTQYF
V: TRBV5-4; CDR3: CASSLGGSYGYTF
V: TRBV12-5; CDR3: CASGLVNSYGYTF
V: TRBV28; CDR3: CASSLTGKNTEAFF
V: TRBV19; CDR3: CATLTPLTGELFF
V: TRBV4-1; CDR3: CASSQGGLAAHEQYF
V: TRBV14; CDR3: CASSQGRQGPGQETQYF
V: TRBV19; CDR3: CASSMVGYEQYF
V: TRBV18; CDR3: CASSPPGDEQFF
V: TRBV15; CDR3: CATGLAGSGANVLTF
V: TRBV27; CDR3: CASSPLGGEDQPQHF
V: TRBV7-2; CDR3: CASSRIAALTYNEQFF
V: TRBV27; CDR3: CASRVSGNTGELFF
V: TRBV28; CDR3: CASSPRPEPGTSVYEQYF
V: TRBV15; CDR3: CATSRDYLGGDTIYF
V: TRBV7-8; CDR3: CASSSPAGPGINEQYF
V: TRBV21-1; CDR3: CASSKVETGTYEQYF
V: TRBV18; CDR3: CASSPLGGQEFSETQYF
V: TRBV4-1; CDR3: CASSQAWNTEAFF
V: TRBV5-5; CDR3: CASTGQGNTEAFF
V: TRBV2; CDR3: CASGDSDGYEQYF
V: TRBV18; CDR3: CASSPDREGGSYEQYF
V: TRBV7-9; CDR3: CASSLVRPGASYNEQFF
V: TRBV13; CDR3: CASSSQGGQGAYEQYF
V: TRBV29-1; CDR3: CSVGGQGSYEQYF
V: TRBV27; CDR3: CASSLRGRLFF
V: TRBV5-6; CDR3: CASSLLRVQSYEQYF
V: TRBV7-6; CDR3: CASSDPATSGGANEQFF
V: TRBV5-6; CDR3: CASSSAKGYEQYF
V: TRBV6-5; CDR3: CASSYSSRGAQPQHF
V: TRBV27; CDR3: CASSSPGQKNYGYTF
V: TRBV27; CDR3: CASSVVTGANEQFF
V: TRBV5-1; CDR3: CASSLGLAYYEQYF
V: TRBV28; CDR3: CACTGTSSTDTQYF
V: TRBV27; CDR3: CASSTRPGQILETQYF
V: TRBV25-1; CDR3: CASRGTSGQNSYEQYF
V: TRBV11-2; CDR3: CASSNRENYEQYF